What follows are 32 T cell receptor beta chains derived from one specimen sequenced in a study of blood T cell repertoires in COVID-19. This table comes from immunoSEQ multiplex PCR, and its TCRdb copy is limited to in-frame clones, with some not included. The top ten clones hold 1% of a sample with about 310,000 clones, roughly 91% of them seen once. The source material was peripheral blood. The receptors originated from a man over 45 with active or convalescent COVID-19.

J is TRBJ2-5 and V is TRBV24-1; tentatively, D is TRBD2 (5 bases). CDR1 and CDR2 (germline): KGHDR, SFDVKD. The CDR3 consists of 13 residues. V was shortened by 6 bases and J by 5 bases, with 12 bases between the two germline ends. The CDR3 loop reads CATSSGGPETQYF. CDR3 nucleotide sequence: TGTGCCACCAGTTCCGGCGGGCCGGAGACCCAGTACTTC.

This clone was observed a handful of times. The rearrangement joins TRBV28 to TRBJ1-1; D not resolved. V shed 3 bases and J shed 6 bases, with 8 bases lying between them. The CDR3 length is 12 residues. The germline V gene has CDR1 MDHEN and CDR2 SYDVKM. The CDR3 loop is CASSFGDPEAFF. CDR3 bases: TGTGCCAGCAGTTTTGGAGACCCTGAAGCTTTCTTT.

The CDR3 DNA is TGTGCCAGCACTCCGGGACTAGCGGGAGTCTACGAGCAGTACTTC. Its protein product is CASTPGLAGVYEQYF. The chain carries TRBV28 and TRBJ2-7, with 14 bases that match TRBD2. Trimming cost V 7 bases and J 3 bases; bases outside gene matches: 5. This CDR3 is 15 amino acids long. Germline CDR1 is MDHEN and CDR2 is SYDVKM. The variable domain in full, completed from reference TRBV28 and TRBJ2-7, reads DVKVTQSSRYLVKRTGEKVFLECVQDMDHENMFWYRQDPGLGLRLIYFSYDVKMKEKGDIPEGYSVSREKKERFSLILESASTNQTSMYLCASTPGLAGVYEQYFGPGTRLTVT.

This sequence joins TRBV6-6 and TRBJ2-4, with 8 positions matching TRBD1. V trimming: 2 bases; J trimming: 3 bases; junction bases outside the gene matches: 3. CDR1 MNHNY and CDR2 SVGAGI come from the germline V gene (reference sequence). The CDR3 is made up of 15 amino acids. The CDR3 sequence is CASSYQGASKNIQYF. The DNA of the CDR3 is TGTGCCAGCAGTTACCAGGGGGCTAGCAAAAACATTCAGTACTTC.

The chain couples TRBV30 to TRBJ2-7, with 7 nucleotides matching TRBD2. The CDR3 has 15 residues. Per germline, CDR1 GTSNPN and CDR2 SVGIG (reference sequence). Trimming removed 0 bases from V and 2 bases from J; junction bases left unmatched: 7. CDR3 region: CAWSVPAGTPYEQYF. CDR3 DNA sequence: TGTGCCTGGAGTGTCCCAGCGGGAACCCCCTACGAGCAGTACTTC. Full variable domain (remainder filled in from reference TRBV30 and TRBJ2-7): SQTIHQWPATLVQPVGSPLSLECTVEGTSNPNLYWYRQAAGRGLQLLFYSVGIGQISSEVPQNLSASRPQDRQFILSSKKLLLSDSGFYLCAWSVPAGTPYEQYFGPGTRLTVT.

The table lists this clone with a count of one. V usage is TRBV9 and J usage is TRBJ2-5, with a possible D match to TRBD1 (6 bases). The CDR3 spans 13 residues. The V gene's germline CDR1 is SGDLS and CDR2 YYNGEE. Trimming removed 0 bases at V and 6 bases at J, with 9 bases between. For the CDR3, the DNA is TGTGCCAGCAGCGTAGGGGGGCATCAGACCCAGTACTTC. Protein product: CASSVGGHQTQYF.

The CDR3 sequence is CASSIGRQGINTEAFF. The CDR3 DNA follows: TGTGCCAGTAGTATCGGAAGACAGGGAATTAACACTGAAGCTTTCTTT. This chain joins TRBV19 and TRBJ1-1; 7 bases align to TRBD1. After removal of 3 bases from V and 2 bases from J, the junction contained 9 bases not matched to a gene. Germline V gives CDR1 LNHDA, CDR2 SQIVND (reference sequence). This CDR3 comprises 16 residues.

For this clone: A read error may produce the germline difference seen at one junction end. The rearrangement links TRBV7-7 to TRBJ1-6, with D possibly TRBD1 on 6 matching bases. The CDR3 is 18 amino acids. Germline V lookup: CDR1 SSHAT, CDR2 FNYEAQ (reference sequence). Here the CDR3 reads CASSLGDKGPGRNSPLHF. The CDR3 region has the DNA TGTGCTAGCAGCTTAGGGGACAAAGGACCCGGTAGGAATTCACCCCTCCACTTT.

The chain is built from TRBV19 and TRBJ1-2; TRBD1 matches at 8 bases. Losses at the gene ends were 5 bases for V and 8 bases for J; bases not matched to a gene: 16. The CDR3 totals 16 residues. Germline V gene lookup returns CDR1 LNHDA and CDR2 SQIVND (reference sequence). The CDR3 nucleotides are TGTGCCAGTAGTCTATACCGAGGACAGGGATGGAGGGGCTACACCTTC. Its protein product is CASSLYRGQGWRGYTF.

The CDR3 nucleotides are TGTGCCATCAGTCCGGGACAGGGGGACACTGAAGCTTTCTTT. Encoded protein: CAISPGQGDTEAFF. The chain is built from TRBV10-3 and TRBJ1-1; 11 nucleotides agree with TRBD1. Germline trimming cut 5 bases from V and 3 bases from J; bases unmatched to any gene: 2. The CDR3 runs 14 residues. The germline CDR1 and CDR2 sequences are ENHRY and SYGVKD.

The chain is built from TRBV11-2 and TRBJ1-4; D uncertain. The V gene's germline CDR1 is SGHAT and CDR2 FQNNGV. The length of the CDR3 is 16 residues. The ends were cut back, 8 bases at V and 13 bases at J, with 29 bases in the middle. CDR3 DNA sequence: TGTGCCAGCTCAAACCCGTCCCAGACATATGACGAGGGACTGTTTTTT. Encoded protein: CASSNPSQTYDEGLFF.

The chain has TRBV11-2 and TRBJ2-3; 8 positions match TRBD2. Losses at the gene ends were 1 base for V and 4 bases for J; bases not matched to a gene: 1. From germline, CDR1 is SGHAT and CDR2 FQNNGV. The CDR3 loop spans 14 amino acids. CDR3 sequence reads: CASSLAAGADTQYF. The CDR3, as DNA: TGTGCCAGCAGCTTAGCAGCGGGAGCAGATACGCAGTATTTT.

J is TRBJ1-5 and V is TRBV10-1; 7 nucleotides align to TRBD1. The CDR3 is 21 amino acids. Germline loops: CDR1 WNHNN, CDR2 SYGVQD (reference sequence). V lost 7 bases to trimming and J lost 3 bases; unmatched junction nucleotides: 27. This CDR3 reads CASTLPIIYRDSQIANQPQHF. The CDR3 DNA follows: TGCGCCAGCACCCTTCCAATCATCTACCGGGACAGTCAGATAGCCAATCAGCCCCAGCATTTT.

V is TRBV9 and J is TRBJ1-1; 8 bases match TRBD1. CDR3 length: 16 amino acids. Germline values: CDR1 SGDLS, CDR2 YYNGEE. Trimming took 0 bases from V and 0 from J; bases not matched to a gene: 4. DNA for the CDR3: TGTGCCAGCAGCGTAGCCGACAGGGGATTGAACACTGAAGCTTTCTTT. This encodes CASSVADRGLNTEAFF.

The chain uses TRBV28 and TRBJ2-2, with 7 bases aligning to TRBD1. Germline V CDR1 and CDR2: MDHEN, SYDVKM. The CDR3 sequence is 14 residues long. Trimming cost V 6 bases and J 4 bases; bases outside gene matches: 5. The CDR3 DNA sequence: TGTGCCAGCAGCAGGGGACAGCGCACCGGGGAGCTGTTTTTT. Protein product: CASSRGQRTGELFF.

V usage is TRBV7-9 and J usage is TRBJ2-6; perhaps TRBD1 as D (5 bases). This CDR3 spans 17 amino acids. V was shortened by 2 bases and J by 4 bases, with 15 bases between the two germline ends. CDR1 and CDR2 from the germline V gene are SEHNR and FQNEAQ (reference sequence). CDR3 amino acids: CASSLSGRAFGANVLTF. Here the CDR3 DNA reads TGTGCCAGCAGCTTAAGTGGCAGGGCTTTCGGGGCCAACGTCCTGACTTTC.

Concerning this clone: The same CDR3 arises from other DNA sequences in this sample as well. The V and J genes are TRBV5-1 and TRBJ2-6; D possibly corresponds to TRBD1 (5 bases). V was pared by 1 base and J by 0 bases, with 8 bases between. Looked up from germline, CDR1 is SGHRS and CDR2 is YFSETQ. The CDR3 has 16 amino acids. CDR3 sequence reads: CASSLTGSSGANVLTF. Written as DNA, the CDR3 is TGCGCCAGCAGCTTGACAGGTAGCTCTGGGGCCAACGTCCTGACTTTC.

The rearrangement uses TRBV2 and TRBJ1-2; perhaps TRBD1 as D (5 bases). CDR1 is SNHLY and CDR2 is FYNNEI in the germline V gene. Trimming removed 2 bases at V and 8 bases at J, with 15 bases between. The CDR3 sequence is 14 residues long. The CDR3 spells CASSESREKRGYTF. The DNA for the CDR3 is TGTGCCAGCAGTGAAAGCAGGGAAAAACGCGGCTACACCTTC. Full variable domain (remainder filled in from reference TRBV2 and TRBJ1-2): EPEVTQTPSHQVTQMGQEVILRCVPISNHLYFYWYRQILGQKVEFLVSFYNNEISEKSEIFDDQFSVERPDGSNFTLKIRSTKLEDSAMYFCASSESREKRGYTFGSGTRLTVV.

The chain is built from TRBV10-3 and TRBJ1-1; D is unresolved. This CDR3 is built from 13 residues. V lost 6 bases to trimming and J lost 0 bases, with 8 bases between them. Germline-derived CDR1 and CDR2 are ENHRY and SYGVKD. CDR3 DNA sequence: TGTGCCATCAGGGGGAGGCTGAACACTGAAGCTTTCTTT. This encodes CAIRGRLNTEAFF.

The chain joins TRBV27 to TRBJ2-7, with 7 positions matching TRBD2. After removal of 6 bases from V and 2 bases from J, the junction contained 7 bases not matched to a gene. Germline V lookup: CDR1 MNHEY, CDR2 SMNVEV (reference sequence). The CDR3 has 14 residues. CDR3 loop: CASRLGGWTYEQYF. CDR3 sequence (DNA): TGTGCCAGCAGGTTGGGAGGGTGGACCTACGAGCAGTACTTC.

The chain links TRBV11-1 to TRBJ2-5, with 7 positions matching TRBD2. The CDR3 is 14 residues long. CDR1 SGHAT and CDR2 FQDESV come from the germline V gene (reference sequence). J gave up 5 bases and V 5 bases, and 8 bases lay outside the gene matches. The CDR3 is CASSPRWGGETQYF. The CDR3 nucleotides read TGTGCCAGCAGCCCCAGGTGGGGGGGGGAGACCCAGTACTTC.

The chain uses TRBV2 and TRBJ1-6, with 9 bases that match TRBD1. There are 15 residues in the CDR3. Losses at the gene ends were 6 bases for V and 10 bases for J; bases not matched to a gene: 10. The germline CDR1 and CDR2 sequences are SNHLY and FYNNEI. CDR3 sequence (DNA): TGTGCCAGCAGGGGGGACAGGGCCGCCGTATCACCCCTCCACTTT. Its translation is CASRGDRAAVSPLHF.

The genes are TRBV5-1 and TRBJ2-3, with D unresolved. V lost 0 bases and J 2 bases, leaving 13 bases between the germline ends. Germline lookup yields CDR1 SGHRS and CDR2 YFSETQ. This CDR3 comprises 16 residues. CDR3 sequence (DNA): TGCGCCAGCAGCTTGGGAGCAGGCCCGAACACAGATACGCAGTATTTT. Translation gives CASSLGAGPNTDTQYF.

The J gene is TRBJ2-1, the V gene TRBV9; a possible D gene is TRBD1 (7 bases). The CDR3 totals 15 residues. Germline V lookup: CDR1 SGDLS, CDR2 YYNGEE. Trimming removed 0 bases at V and 10 bases at J, with 17 bases between. The CDR3 loop reads CASSVEARGTGEQFF. The DNA of the CDR3 is TGTGCCAGCAGCGTAGAGGCCAGGGGGACTGGGGAGCAGTTCTTC.

Details on this clone: The same CDR3 also results from other DNA sequences found in this sample. The rearrangement joins TRBV24-1 to TRBJ1-2, with D perhaps matching TRBD1 (5 bases). Germline V gene sequence: CDR1 KGHDR, CDR2 SFDVKD. The CDR3 totals 13 residues. V dropped 4 bases and J dropped 4 bases, with 9 bases sitting between them. The CDR3 here is CATSDPDSYGYTF. Here the CDR3 DNA reads TGTGCCACCAGTGACCCTGACAGCTATGGCTACACCTTC.

As DNA, the CDR3 is TGTGCCAGCTCACCTCTCGGGACACCCGGCGAAAAACTGTTTTTT. Its translation: CASSPLGTPGEKLFF. The chain carries TRBV18 and TRBJ1-4, with D possibly TRBD1 on 6 matching bases. V lost 3 bases, J lost 8 bases, and 16 bases lay in between. The CDR3 covers 15 residues. Germline V gives CDR1 KGHSH, CDR2 LQKENI.

The rearrangement joins TRBV18 to TRBJ2-3; D is undetermined. Germline CDR1 KGHSH, CDR2 LQKENI. V was clipped by 1 base and J by 4 bases, with 6 bases between them. This CDR3 comprises 13 residues. DNA for the CDR3: TGTGCCAGCTCACCACTAGCCGCAGATACGCAGTATTTT. It codes for CASSPLAADTQYF.

The V and J genes are TRBV6-5 and TRBJ2-1; D gene ambiguous. Germline V gene sequence: CDR1 MNHEY, CDR2 SVGAGI. The CDR3 totals 14 residues. The V end lost 5 bases, the J end lost 1 base, and 9 bases lay between the germline ends. CDR3 region: CASSQMESYNEQFF. The CDR3 DNA reads as TGTGCCAGCAGTCAGATGGAGTCCTACAATGAGCAGTTCTTC.

The rearrangement joins TRBV3-1 (or the pseudogene TRBV3-2) to TRBJ1-5; 9 bases agree with TRBD1. V was pared by 3 bases and J by 4 bases, with 4 bases of the junction left unmatched. Germline values: CDR1 LGHDT, CDR2 YNNKEL (reference sequence). The CDR3 runs 15 residues. The DNA for the CDR3 is TGTGCCAGCAGCCATTCCGGGACAGGGAATCAGCCCCAGCATTTT. This codes for CASSHSGTGNQPQHF.

This clone turned up a few times. The rearrangement uses TRBV2 and TRBJ1-6; D unresolved. The length of the CDR3 is 11 residues. V was shortened by 8 bases and J by 11 bases, with 10 bases between the two germline ends. Germline values: CDR1 SNHLY, CDR2 FYNNEI. The CDR3 nucleotides read TGTGCCAGCCTTCGAGCGCCACCCCTCCACTTT. It specifies CASLRAPPLHF.

The chain employs TRBV7-2 and TRBJ1-2, with TRBD1 matching over 7 bases. In germline, CDR1 is SGHTA, CDR2 FQGNSA. This CDR3 comprises 14 residues. V gave up 7 bases and J gave up 3 bases; unmatched junction bases: 8. The DNA for the CDR3 is TGTGCCAGCACCCAAGAGGGGGCAGACTATGGCTACACCTTC. Residues: CASTQEGADYGYTF. The variable domain in full, with the rest retrieved from reference TRBV7-2 and TRBJ1-2, is GAGVSQSPSNKVTEKGKDVELRCDPISGHTALYWYRQSLGQGLEFLIYFQGNSAPDKSGLPSDRFSAERTGGSVSTLTIQRTQQEDSAVYLCASTQEGADYGYTFGSGTRLTVV.

The J gene is TRBJ2-3, the V gene TRBV29-1; D is possibly TRBD2 (6 bases). Germline CDR1 is SQVTM and CDR2 is ANQGSEA. CDR3 size: 17 residues. V was shortened by 4 bases and J by 0 bases, with 20 bases between the two germline ends. The CDR3 DNA reads TGCAGCGTTGGGGGGAGATGGGACTCATCTAGCACAGATACGCAGTATTTT. Translation gives CSVGGRWDSSSTDTQYF.